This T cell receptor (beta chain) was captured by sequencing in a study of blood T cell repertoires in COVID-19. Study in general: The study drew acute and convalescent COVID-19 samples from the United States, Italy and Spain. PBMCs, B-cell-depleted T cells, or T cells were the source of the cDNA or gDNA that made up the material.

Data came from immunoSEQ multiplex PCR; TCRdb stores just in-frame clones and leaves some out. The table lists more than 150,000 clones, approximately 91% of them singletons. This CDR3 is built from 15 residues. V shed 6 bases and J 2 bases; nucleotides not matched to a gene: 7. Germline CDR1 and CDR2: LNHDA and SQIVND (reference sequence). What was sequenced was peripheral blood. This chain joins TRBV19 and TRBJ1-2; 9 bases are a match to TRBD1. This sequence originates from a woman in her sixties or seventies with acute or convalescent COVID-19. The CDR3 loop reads CASRPGQGKNYGYTF. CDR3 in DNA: TGTGCCAGTAGGCCCGGACAGGGGAAAAACTATGGCTACACCTTC.